These 19 T cell receptor beta chains share one sample of origin, sequenced in a study of shared clonotypes between healthy human individuals (dated by TCRdb to between 2020 and 2021). The protocol used for the library was the immunoSEQ multiplex PCR assay. Sourced from immuneACCESS, this table was stored by TCRdb with only in-frame sequences that have V and J called. A share of the clones is absent; for the studies checked, an unresolved V gene accounts for under half, and the remainder has no known explanation. A total of 1,500,000 or so clones appear in this sample, roughly 98.5% of them only once. The top ten clones comprise under 0.45% of the sample. Sequencing was done on a sample of naive CD4+ T cells sorted from blood. This specimen's cell subset or site label, per the study, means: CD45RA+ positively selected. The receptors were sampled from a man younger than 45 in good health.

This chain uses TRBV2 with TRBJ2-3; 9 bases are shared with TRBD2. CDR1 SNHLY and CDR2 FYNNEI come from the germline V gene. V shed 6 bases and J 4 bases; nucleotides not matched to a gene: 11. CDR3 length: 16 amino acids. The CDR3 DNA reads TGTGCCAGCAGGGACCTCCTAGCGGGATTCGCAGATACGCAGTATTTT. Translating it yields CASRDLLAGFADTQYF. Looking up the rest from reference TRBV2 and TRBJ2-3 gives the full variable domain: EPEVTQTPSHQVTQMGQEVILRCVPISNHLYFYWYRQILGQKVEFLVSFYNNEISEKSEIFDDQFSVERPDGSNFTLKIRSTKLEDSAMYFCASRDLLAGFADTQYFGPGTRLTVL.

The CDR3 is CASRAGGSNQPQHF. In DNA form, the CDR3 reads TGCGCCAGCAGGGCGGGGGGTAGCAATCAGCCCCAGCATTTT. V gene TRBV10-2 combines with J gene TRBJ1-5; TRBD1 might be the D (5 bases). The CDR3 runs to 14 residues. Germline CDR1 is WSHSY and CDR2 is SAAADI. The V end lost 6 bases, the J end lost 0 bases, and 9 bases lay between the germline ends.

As regards this clone: The sample has other DNA sequences that encode this CDR3 too. This sequence joins TRBV19 and TRBJ1-5; D unresolved. V was trimmed by 1 base and J by 4 bases, leaving 8 bases between them. The CDR3 is 14 amino acids. Germline assignment: CDR1 LNHDA and CDR2 SQIVND (reference sequence). CDR3: CASSIGPGNQPQHF. DNA of the CDR3: TGTGCCAGTAGTATAGGTCCGGGAAATCAGCCCCAGCATTTT.

CDR3 loop: CAWSGQGLAGDVNEQFF. CDR3 nucleotides: TGTGCCTGGAGTGGACAGGGTTTAGCGGGCGATGTAAATGAGCAGTTCTTC. This chain links TRBV30 with TRBJ2-1; D may match TRBD1 or TRBD2 (7 bases each). This CDR3 is built from 17 residues. Germline V gives CDR1 GTSNPN, CDR2 SVGIG (reference sequence). The germline V and J ends were trimmed by 1 base and 7 bases, with 23 bases remaining between them. Full variable domain (remainder filled in from reference TRBV30 and TRBJ2-1): SQTIHQWPATLVQPVGSPLSLECTVEGTSNPNLYWYRQAAGRGLQLLFYSVGIGQISSEVPQNLSASRPQDRQFILSSKKLLLSDSGFYLCAWSGQGLAGDVNEQFFGPGTRLTVL.

The chain has TRBV7-9 and TRBJ2-3, with 7 nucleotides matching TRBD2. CDR3 length: 16 residues. V dropped 5 bases and J dropped 3; count of bases not matched to a gene: 11. Looked up from germline, CDR1 is SEHNR and CDR2 is FQNEAQ (reference sequence). Here the CDR3 DNA reads TGTGCCAGCAGCCCCCGTGGGGGGAGGGTGACAGATACGCAGTATTTT. Translation: CASSPRGGRVTDTQYF.

The gene calls are TRBV10-3 and TRBJ2-1, with 10 bases lining up with TRBD2. The CDR3 is 15 residues long. Trimming at V came to 4 bases and at J to 7 bases, leaving 7 bases not matched to a gene. In germline, CDR1 is ENHRY, CDR2 SYGVKD. This CDR3 is CAISGASGSGNEQFF. The CDR3 coding sequence is TGTGCCATCAGTGGGGCTAGCGGGAGTGGGAATGAGCAGTTCTTC.

The gene calls are TRBV10-3 and TRBJ2-2, with a weak D call TRBD1 (6 bases). V lost 3 bases, J lost 1 base, and 6 bases lay in between. This CDR3 has 14 residues. The germline gives CDR1 ENHRY, CDR2 SYGVKD. The CDR3, as DNA: TGTGCCATCAGTGAACAGGGGAACACCGGGGAGCTGTTTTTT. Amino acids: CAISEQGNTGELFF.

This clone was recorded once. V and J are TRBV6-6 and TRBJ1-4, with 9 bases that match TRBD1. The V gene's germline CDR1 is MNHNY and CDR2 SVGAGI (reference sequence). V was pared by 4 bases and J by 12 bases, with 9 bases of the junction left unmatched. This CDR3 contains 14 residues. The CDR3 DNA sequence: TGTGCCAGCAGTTCCCGGTGGGACAGGGACGAACTGTTTTTT. This codes for CASSSRWDRDELFF.

This clone was detected a few times. Other DNA sequences in the sample encode the same CDR3. The rearrangement joins TRBV11-2 to TRBJ2-7; D unclear. Germline CDR1 is SGHAT and CDR2 is FQNNGV. The CDR3 length is 13 residues. Trimming took off 0 bases at V and 4 bases at J, with 7 bases between the two ends. Here the CDR3 DNA reads TGTGCCAGCAGCTTAGAACAGCCATACGAGCAGTACTTC. It translates to CASSLEQPYEQYF.

The V call is TRBV10-3, the J call TRBJ2-3, with no clear D. Deletions cut 3 bases from V and 3 bases from J, with 10 bases between. This CDR3 has 14 residues. Germline-derived CDR1 and CDR2 are ENHRY and SYGVKD. The CDR3 sequence is CAISDLSATDTQYF. In nucleotides, the CDR3 is TGTGCCATCAGTGACTTGAGTGCTACAGATACGCAGTATTTT.

J is TRBJ2-7 and V is TRBV21-1; TRBD2, the table's D call, was not compared with the DNA. TRBV21-1 is labeled a pseudogene. The CDR3 has 14 amino acids. The CDR3: CASRTSGSSYEQYF. DNA for the CDR3: TGTGCCAGCCGTACTAGCGGGAGCTCCTACGAGCAGTACTTC.

The gene calls are TRBV5-4 and TRBJ2-2; D is perhaps TRBD1 or TRBD2 (5 bases each). Trimming left V 4 bases short and J 5 bases short, with 15 bases between. The CDR3 has 15 amino acids. The V gene's germline CDR1 is SGHNT and CDR2 YYREEE (reference sequence). The DNA of the CDR3 is TGTGCCAGCAGCGGAGATAGGGACGGGACCGGGGAGCTGTTTTTT. It codes for CASSGDRDGTGELFF. Looking up the rest from reference TRBV5-4 and TRBJ2-2 gives the full variable domain: ETGVTQSPTHLIKTRGQQVTLRCSSQSGHNTVSWYQQALGQGPQFIFQYYREEENGRGNFPPRFSGLQFPNYSSELNVNALELDDSALYLCASSGDRDGTGELFFGEGSRLTVL.

The chain is built from TRBV5-4 and TRBJ2-7, with D unclear. Germline loops: CDR1 SGHNT, CDR2 YYREEE (reference sequence). The CDR3 is made up of 14 amino acids. V was shortened by 2 bases and J by 5 bases, with 14 bases between the two germline ends. Here the CDR3 DNA reads TGTGCCAGCAGCTTAGCTCCTGGCTCGGACGAGCAGTACTTC. Its protein is CASSLAPGSDEQYF.

This rearrangement joins TRBV7-9 to TRBJ1-3; the match to TRBD1 covers 8 bases. The CDR3 runs to 15 residues. The V gene end was trimmed by 4 bases and the J gene end by 3 bases; junction bases not matched to a gene: 5. Germline lookup yields CDR1 SEHNR and CDR2 FQNEAQ (reference sequence). The DNA of the CDR3 is TGTGCCAGCAGCTCCTACAGGGGGGATGGAAACACCATATATTTT. It specifies CASSSYRGDGNTIYF. Variable domain in full (rest from reference TRBV7-9 and TRBJ1-3): DTGVSQNPRHKITKRGQNVTFRCDPISEHNRLYWYRQTLGQGPEFLTYFQNEAQLEKSRLLSDRFSAERPKGSFSTLEIQRTEQGDSAMYLCASSSYRGDGNTIYFGEGSWLTVV.

The rearrangement links TRBV2 to TRBJ1-5; D gene ambiguous. The CDR3 sequence is 13 residues long. In germline, CDR1 is SNHLY, CDR2 FYNNEI. The V and J ends lost 6 bases and 0 bases respectively, with 6 bases between them. This CDR3 reads CASRRYSNQPQHF. DNA for the CDR3: TGTGCCAGCAGAAGATATAGCAATCAGCCCCAGCATTTT.

The V call is TRBV11-2, the J call TRBJ2-1, with 8 bases matching TRBD1. This CDR3 spans 15 amino acids. V dropped 2 bases and J dropped 10; count of bases not matched to a gene: 10. Germline values: CDR1 SGHAT, CDR2 FQNNGV. The CDR3 region has the DNA TGTGCCAGCAGCTTACGGTTGCCAGGGGGCGGAGAGCAGTTCTTC. This encodes CASSLRLPGGGEQFF.

This clone occurred once. This rearrangement joins TRBV7-9 to TRBJ2-1, with a tentative D call TRBD2 (5 bases). Germline V gene lookup returns CDR1 SEHNR and CDR2 FQNEAQ (reference sequence). This CDR3 has 17 residues. Trimming stripped 1 base from V and 0 bases from J, with 13 bases between. CDR3: CASSLGVSASSYNEQFF. The CDR3 region has the DNA TGTGCCAGCAGCTTAGGGGTTAGCGCCAGCTCCTACAATGAGCAGTTCTTC. The variable domain in full, with the rest retrieved from reference TRBV7-9 and TRBJ2-1, is DTGVSQNPRHKITKRGQNVTFRCDPISEHNRLYWYRQTLGQGPEFLTYFQNEAQLEKSRLLSDRFSAERPKGSFSTLEIQRTEQGDSAMYLCASSLGVSASSYNEQFFGPGTRLTVL.

CDR3 protein: CASSLGTSGRAPYEQYF. For the CDR3, the DNA is TGTGCCAGCAGCTTAGGGACTAGCGGGAGGGCCCCCTACGAGCAGTACTTC. The chain employs TRBV7-2 and TRBJ2-7, with 15 nucleotides matching TRBD2. Germline trimming cut 1 base from V and 2 bases from J; bases unmatched to any gene: 3. The CDR3 sequence is 17 residues long. Germline V gives CDR1 SGHTA, CDR2 FQGNSA.

This clone was counted only a few times. The V call is TRBV7-9, the J call TRBJ1-5, with D tentatively TRBD1 (5 bases). This CDR3 comprises 14 residues. The germline V gene encodes CDR1 SEHNR and CDR2 FQNEAQ (reference sequence). Trimming removed 0 bases from V and 9 bases from J, with 12 bases in between. CDR3 DNA sequence: TGTGCCAGCAGCTTAGCAAGGGGCGGTGGGCCCCAGCATTTT. This codes for CASSLARGGGPQHF.